Included here is one T cell receptor beta chain sequence, with context. Germline V gene sequence: CDR1 MNHNS, CDR2 SASEGT. V lost 3 bases and J 7 bases, leaving 12 bases between the germline ends. The CDR3 spans 14 residues. Data came from immunoSEQ multiplex PCR; TCRdb stores just in-frame clones and leaves some out. The table records a few hundred thousand clones, more than 70% of them present only once. This sample was taken from a study of blood T cell repertoires in COVID-19. Study-wide background: Italy, Spain and the United States were the sources of the convalescent and acute COVID-19 samples.

The chain employs TRBV6-1 and TRBJ1-4; possibly TRBD1 for D (5 bases). Material: peripheral blood. This receptor was taken from a man aged 50 to 59 with COVID-19, enrolled during active disease. The CDR3 loop is CASSDLGGAEKLFF. The CDR3 nucleotides read TGTGCCAGCAGTGATTTGGGTGGGGCTGAAAAACTGTTTTTT.